This TCR beta chain was recovered during a study of cytomegalovirus exposure and HLA in healthy donors. CDR3 length: 12 amino acids. Germline values: CDR1 SEHNR, CDR2 FQNEAQ (reference sequence). The V gene lost 6 bases and the J gene lost 10 bases, with 15 bases spanning the gap. In its sample, this clone was seen a few times. Antigen specificity is unknown. Study conclusions and caveats: Subsequent analysis revealed that first-cohort TCR clusters tended to co-occur in the 90 to 150 validation repertoires.

Profiling relied on immunoSEQ multiplex PCR, and the TCRdb table lists in-frame clones only, not all of them. The sample has 100,000 to 150,000 clones; approximately 91% are singletons. Donors came from a validation cohort of over a hundred subjects, distinct from the first 666-subject cohort. Sequencing used PBMCs. This receptor was obtained from a woman under 30 in good health and CMV-seronegative. The chain uses TRBV7-9 and TRBJ1-1; maybe TRBD1 (6 bases). The CDR3 sequence: CASSYGTNAAFF. The CDR3 coding sequence is TGTGCCAGCAGTTACGGGACAAATGCAGCTTTCTTT.